This T cell receptor beta chain was sequenced for a study of naive and memory T cell subsets. Four subsets defined by CD45RA and CD27 were sorted after CD3, CD4, CD8 and live/dead staining. Trimming took off 3 bases at V and 1 base at J, with 7 bases between the two ends. The CDR3 extends over 13 amino acids. Germline assignment: CDR1 SGHDN and CDR2 FVKESK. General study points: Each distinct alpha or beta sequence counts as one clonotype. In CD4 and CD8 cells, diversity dropped from naive through EMRA. No ground truth validated the naive and memory repertoire findings. A few larger clonotypes appeared in naive repertoires, especially CD8, possibly memory cells re-expressing CD45RA.

Two oligonucleotides, mixed equimolar, formed the beta constant-region primer covering TRBC1 and TRBC2. Nested alpha and beta constant-region primers with the SP2 primer drove four PCR rounds on ligated cDNA. TCRdb reprocessed the UMI-ligation and nested PCR reads with MiXCR, giving one entry per CDR3 protein. The sample lists about 90,000 distinct CDR3 sequences; about 11% were seen once. As to this clonotype: Its target is unknown.

This receptor was obtained from a human donor in good health. The J gene is TRBJ2-7, the V gene TRBV14; D gene ambiguous. Material for sequencing was naive CD4+ T cells from blood. The CDR3 region has the DNA TGTGCCAGCAGCCATCTACGGTCCTACGAGCAGTACTTC. Translation gives CASSHLRSYEQYF.